Each of the 12 T cell receptor beta chains below was sequenced from the same sample in a study of CD8 T cells in ankylosing spondylitis. TCRdb re-derived calls from the 5' RACE reads in MiXCR, one entry per CDR3 protein. This sample carries around 120,000 distinct CDR3 sequences, less than 25% of them seen once, and the ten largest clones take roughly an eighth. Sequencing was performed on synovial fluid, either unsorted or a sorted T cell fraction (not recorded which). These receptors all come from a male donor with ankylosing spondylitis.

This clonotype was detected a few times. This chain connects TRBV5-1 to TRBJ1-2; tentative D call: TRBD1 (6 bases). This CDR3 contains 13 residues. CDR1 and CDR2 (germline): SGHRS, YFSETQ. V lost 2 bases and J lost 8, with 13 bases in between. CDR3 sequence: CASSFSGASGYTF. The CDR3 nucleotides read TGCGCCAGCAGCTTTTCAGGGGCTTCCGGCTACACCTTC.

This clonotype has more than one count but fewer than ten. This sequence joins TRBV29-1 and TRBJ2-5, with 8 bases lining up with TRBD1. The germline V gene encodes CDR1 SQVTM and CDR2 ANQGSEA. The CDR3 runs 15 residues. The V segment lost 5 bases and the J segment 1 base; nucleotides outside the gene matches: 9. The CDR3 protein is CSVLTDRVPQETQYF. The CDR3 coding sequence is TGCAGCGTTTTGACGGACAGGGTCCCCCAAGAGACCCAGTACTTC.

This clonotype was picked up a small number of times. The rearrangement joins TRBV5-1 to TRBJ2-1; TRBD2 is a possible D gene (7 bases). Germline CDR1 SGHRS, CDR2 YFSETQ. V was clipped by 4 bases and J by 8 bases, with 16 bases between them. The CDR3 contains 14 residues. The DNA for the CDR3 is TGCGCCAGCAGCCCTATTGGAGGGGGGGATGAGCAGTTCTTC. This sequence encodes CASSPIGGGDEQFF.

This clonotype was seen a few times. This CDR3 is CASSPYPLASSQYF. The CDR3 nucleotides read TGTGCCAGCTCACCATACCCGCTAGCGTCGTCCCAGTACTTC. The rearrangement uses TRBV18 and TRBJ2-5; the D gene is possibly TRBD2 (6 bases). The V and J ends lost 2 bases and 9 bases respectively, with 16 bases between them. This CDR3 spans 14 amino acids. Germline CDR1 is KGHSH and CDR2 is LQKENI.

This clonotype was seen a single time. The V gene is TRBV2, the J gene TRBJ1-5; D unresolved. Germline V lookup: CDR1 SNHLY, CDR2 FYNNEI. The CDR3 is made up of 15 amino acids. V lost 3 bases and J 2 bases, leaving 11 bases between the germline ends. The CDR3 DNA reads TGTGCCAGCAGTGAGGTGCCGCAGGGCAATCAGCCCCAGCATTTT. The encoded protein is CASSEVPQGNQPQHF.

This clonotype was seen ten or more times. The V call is TRBV11-2, the J call TRBJ2-2; tentative D call: TRBD1 (5 bases). Germline CDR1 is SGHAT and CDR2 is FQNNGV. The CDR3 is 18 amino acids. The ends were cut back, 2 bases at V and 5 bases at J, with 21 bases in the middle. CDR3 DNA sequence: TGTGCCAGCAGCTTACTCTCAGGGCGGATAGAGAGGACCGGGGAGCTGTTTTTT. It codes for CASSLLSGRIERTGELFF.

A few counts support this clonotype. This chain connects TRBV10-3 to TRBJ2-1, with 9 bases aligning to TRBD1. Germline-derived CDR1 and CDR2 are ENHRY and SYGVKD. CDR3 length: 13 amino acids. V lost 5 bases and J lost 7; bases outside the gene matches: 3. The CDR3, as DNA: TGTGCCATCAGTCCGGACAGGGGAAATGAGCAGTTCTTC. Its protein is CAISPDRGNEQFF.

This clonotype was recorded at least ten times. The chain is built from TRBV7-6 and TRBJ2-2; 11 bases match TRBD1. J was trimmed by 6 bases and V by 5 bases; bases with no gene match: 11. The length of the CDR3 is 17 residues. CDR1 and CDR2 from the germline V gene are SGHVS and FNYEAQ. The CDR3 nucleotides are TGTGCCAGCAGCCTAGACCCCGGGACAGGGGGGCCCGGGGAGCTGTTTTTT. This sequence encodes CASSLDPGTGGPGELFF.

Only a few counts were recorded for this clonotype. The chain links TRBV10-1 to TRBJ2-3; D is unclear. V was clipped by 5 bases and J by 0 bases, with 12 bases between them. The CDR3 consists of 15 residues. Germline V gives CDR1 WNHNN, CDR2 SYGVQD (reference sequence). The DNA of the CDR3 is TGCGCCAGCAGTTACCGACTGGAAAGCACAGATACGCAGTATTTT. This sequence encodes CASSYRLESTDTQYF.

The CDR3 protein is CASSPTTGAPEEQYV. CDR3 DNA sequence: TGTGCCAGCAGTCCCACGACAGGGGCGCCAGAGGAGCAGTACGTC. This sequence joins TRBV6-1 and TRBJ2-7; 8 bases are a match to TRBD1. J was trimmed by 7 bases and V by 5 bases; bases with no gene match: 13. The CDR3 is 15 amino acids. Germline V lookup: CDR1 MNHNS, CDR2 SASEGT.

The chain carries TRBV7-9 and TRBJ2-1; TRBD1 might be the D (6 bases). Germline V lookup: CDR1 SEHNR, CDR2 FQNEAQ (reference sequence). CDR3 size: 15 residues. Trimming shortened V by 1 base and J by 9 bases, and 16 bases separated the two germline ends. DNA of the CDR3: TGTGCCAGCAGCTTAGGGGGAGCTGTCAGGGGTGAGCAGTTCTTC. Its translation is CASSLGGAVRGEQFF.

This clonotype was counted between two and nine times. The rearrangement links TRBV12-3 or TRBV12-4 to TRBJ1-2, with 7 positions matching TRBD1. The J segment lost 3 bases and the V segment lost 6 bases, leaving 7 bases of the junction unmatched. The CDR3 length is 14 residues. CDR3 sequence reads: CASSSPGTDYGYTF. The CDR3 DNA sequence: TGTGCCAGCAGCTCACCCGGGACAGACTATGGCTACACCTTC.